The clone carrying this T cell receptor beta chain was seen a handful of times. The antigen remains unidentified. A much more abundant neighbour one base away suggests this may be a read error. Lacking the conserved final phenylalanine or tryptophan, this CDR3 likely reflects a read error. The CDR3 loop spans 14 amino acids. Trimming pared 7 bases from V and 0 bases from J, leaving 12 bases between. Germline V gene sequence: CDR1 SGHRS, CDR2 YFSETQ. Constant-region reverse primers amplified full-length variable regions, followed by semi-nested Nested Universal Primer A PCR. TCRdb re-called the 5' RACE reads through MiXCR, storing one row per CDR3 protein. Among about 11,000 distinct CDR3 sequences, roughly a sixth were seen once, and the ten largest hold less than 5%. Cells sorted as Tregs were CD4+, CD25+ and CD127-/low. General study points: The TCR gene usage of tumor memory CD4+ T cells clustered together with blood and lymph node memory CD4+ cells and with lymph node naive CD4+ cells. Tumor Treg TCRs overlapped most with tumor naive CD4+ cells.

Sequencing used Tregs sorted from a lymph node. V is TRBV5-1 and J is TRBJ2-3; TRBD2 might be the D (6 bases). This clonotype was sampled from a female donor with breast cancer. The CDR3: CASRSGPSTDTQYS. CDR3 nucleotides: TGCGCCAGCCGTAGCGGACCTAGCACAGATACGCAGTATTCT.